The rows below give T cell receptor beta chains drawn from one sample of a study of T cells in Graves' hyperthyroidism and ophthalmopathy. MiXCR, run by TCRdb on the multiplex PCR reads, gives a single entry per CDR3 protein. The sample contains around 700,000 distinct CDR3 sequences, approximately 18% of which appear only once. Material: blood. These receptor sequences come from a woman aged 45 to 65 with Graves' hyperthyroidism that later progressed to Graves' ophthalmopathy. Each CDR3 is given with its conserved first and last residue. A D gene is named only where the DNA matches it firmly. Clone size is shown for a subset of rows, as once, few, many or a class of expanded clone.

V	J	size	D	CDR3	DNA
TRBV20-1	TRBJ2-3	-	-	CSASFQVTDTQYF	TGCAGTGCTAGCTTTCAAGTAACAGATACGCAGTATTTT
TRBV10-3	TRBJ1-2	few	TRBD1	CAITPDRERSGYTF	TGTGCCATCACCCCGGACAGGGAACGTTCTGGCTACACCTTC
TRBV18	TRBJ1-2	-	-	CASSPRQERGYGYTF	TGTGCCAGCTCACCAAGACAGGAAAGGGGGTATGGCTACACCTTC
TRBV7-9	TRBJ2-3	-	TRBD2	CASSSYSGGTSTDTQYF	TGTGCCAGCAGCTCATATAGCGGGGGCACTAGCACAGATACGCAGTATTTT
TRBV29-1	TRBJ2-2	few	-	CSAPIMTGELFF	TGCAGCGCACCGATCATGACCGGGGAGCTGTTTTTT
TRBV25-1	TRBJ2-1	few	TRBD1	CASKTGTGYEQFF	TGTGCCAGCAAGACCGGGACAGGGTATGAGCAGTTCTTC
TRBV6-2/TRBV6-3	TRBJ2-4	-	-	CASSLAGKNIQYF	TGTGCCAGCAGTTTGGCCGGCAAAAACATTCAGTACTTC
TRBV29-1	TRBJ1-1	many	-	CSVGRDPNTEAFF	TGCAGCGTTGGACGGGACCCGAACACTGAAGCTTTCTTT
TRBV10-3	TRBJ2-6	-	TRBD1	CAISEGQGHGANVLTF	TGTGCCATCAGTGAGGGACAGGGACATGGGGCCAACGTCCTGACTTTC
TRBV20-1	TRBJ1-1	few	-	CRTPALNTEAFF	TGCAGGACACCAGCCCTGAACACTGAAGCTTTCTTT
TRBV30	TRBJ2-7	few	-	CAWSRGNSYEQYF	TGTGCCTGGTCTCGGGGGAACTCCTACGAGCAGTACTTC
TRBV3-1	TRBJ2-5	many	-	CASSQIAAIGRETQYF	TGTGCCAGCAGCCAAATAGCGGCGATAGGTCGAGAGACCCAGTACTTC
TRBV9	TRBJ2-7	many	TRBD2	CASSPDSAGPYEQYF	TGTGCCAGCAGCCCGGATTCAGCGGGGCCCTACGAGCAGTACTTC
TRBV6-1	TRBJ1-3	-	-	CASSPPFVAGSGNTIYF	TGTGCCAGCAGTCCCCCTTTTGTGGCCGGCTCTGGAAACACCATATATTTT
TRBV7-3	TRBJ2-1	many	-	CASSKGGSSYNEQFF	TGTGCCAGCAGCAAAGGGGGGTCCTCCTACAATGAGCAGTTCTTC
TRBV7-8	TRBJ1-5	many	TRBD1	CASSPGTGTQPQHF	TGTGCCAGCAGCCCAGGGACAGGGACTCAGCCCCAGCATTTT
TRBV5-6	TRBJ2-2	few	TRBD1	CASIWGQTNTGELFF	TGTGCCAGCATATGGGGACAGACGAACACCGGGGAGCTGTTTTTT
TRBV13	TRBJ2-3	-	TRBD2	CASSVLAVTDTQYF	TGTGCCAGCAGCGTACTAGCGGTCACAGATACGCAGTATTTT
TRBV24-1	TRBJ2-5	many	TRBD1	CATSEPTGRQTQYF	TGTGCCACCAGTGAACCGACAGGGCGGCAGACCCAGTACTTC
TRBV6-1	TRBJ1-2	-	-	CASDGRRPYGYTF	TGTGCCAGCGACGGACGCAGACCTTATGGCTACACCTTC
TRBV2	TRBJ1-1	-	-	CASSEALWSNTGAFF	TGTGCCAGCAGTGAAGCGCTTTGGTCGAACACTGGAGCTTTCTTT
TRBV3-1	TRBJ1-1	many	-	CASSQVWDVGEAFF	TGTGCCAGCAGCCAAGTATGGGACGTTGGTGAAGCTTTCTTT
TRBV20-1	TRBJ2-1	-	-	CSAPDRRNEQFF	TGCAGTGCTCCAGACAGGCGAAATGAGCAGTTCTTC
TRBV19	TRBJ1-1	-	-	CASSIARGDTEAFF	TGTGCCAGTAGTATCGCCCGAGGGGACACTGAAGCTTTCTTT
TRBV9	TRBJ1-1	few	-	CASSVNPANTEAFF	TGTGCCAGCAGCGTAAATCCAGCGAACACTGAAGCTTTCTTT
TRBV6-5	TRBJ1-1	many	-	CASVPWGRENTEAFF	TGTGCCAGCGTTCCATGGGGCAGGGAAAACACTGAAGCTTTCTTT
TRBV18	TRBJ2-1	many	TRBD1	CASSPWDRGHNEQFF	TGTGCCAGCTCACCATGGGACAGGGGGCACAATGAGCAGTTCTTC
TRBV9	TRBJ2-5	few	TRBD2	CASSDRRTSGGQETQYF	TGTGCCAGCAGCGACCGGAGGACTAGCGGGGGGCAAGAGACCCAGTACTTC
TRBV2	TRBJ2-7	many	TRBD1	CASSEGLGQDLFEQYF	TGTGCCAGCAGTGAAGGATTGGGACAGGATCTCTTCGAGCAGTACTTC
TRBV6-1	TRBJ2-7	few	-	CASAGSYEQYF	TGTGCCAGCGCGGGATCCTACGAGCAGTACTTC
TRBV19	TRBJ1-2	-	TRBD1	CASTTRQGAYGYTF	TGTGCCAGTACCACGCGCCAGGGGGCCTATGGCTACACCTTC
TRBV5-1	TRBJ1-2	few	-	CASSLGGGKGYTF	TGCGCCAGCAGCTTAGGAGGGGGAAAGGGCTACACCTTC
TRBV28	TRBJ1-5	-	TRBD1	CASSRRTGLHNQPQHF	TGTGCCAGCAGTAGACGGACAGGCCTACACAATCAGCCCCAGCATTTT
TRBV18	TRBJ2-4	-	TRBD1	CASSPTGTGGNIQYF	TGTGCCAGCTCACCAACCGGGACAGGGGGGAACATTCAGTACTTC
TRBV15	TRBJ1-5	few	-	CATSRAGENQPQHF	TGTGCCACCAGCAGAGCGGGGGAGAATCAGCCCCAGCATTTT
TRBV11-2	TRBJ2-5	many	-	CASSAGTSKQETQYF	TGTGCCAGCAGCGCAGGGACATCCAAACAAGAGACCCAGTACTTC
TRBV6-1	TRBJ2-1	-	-	CAGGDFSYNEQFF	TGTGCCGGTGGGGACTTTTCCTACAATGAGCAGTTCTTC
TRBV2	TRBJ2-7	-	TRBD2	CASGLGGSLYEQYF	TGTGCCAGCGGACTGGGCGGGAGCTTGTACGAGCAGTACTTC
TRBV30	TRBJ1-6	many	-	CAWSKGRTTGSPLHF	TGTGCCTGGAGTAAGGGGCGGACAACGGGGTCACCCCTCCACTTT
TRBV7-3	TRBJ2-1	-	TRBD2	CASSSLLTSGNNEQFF	TGTGCCAGCAGCTCCCTGTTAACTAGCGGAAACAATGAGCAGTTCTTC
TRBV7-3	TRBJ2-5	many	-	CASSLFPEGETQYF	TGTGCCAGCAGCTTATTCCCTGAAGGGGAGACCCAGTACTTC
TRBV5-1	TRBJ1-4	many	-	CASSLAVGRGNEKLFF	TGCGCCAGCAGCCTGGCGGTGGGCAGGGGTAATGAAAAACTGTTTTTT
TRBV7-9	TRBJ1-6	-	-	CASSSRGQRFYNSPLHF	TGTGCCAGCAGCTCGCGGGGCCAGAGATTCTATAATTCACCCCTCCACTTT
TRBV7-9	TRBJ1-2	many	-	CASSLAGINLYGYTF	TGTGCCAGCAGCTTAGCGGGGATAAATTTATATGGCTACACCTTC
TRBV4-1	TRBJ1-5	-	-	CASSQGASQGNQPQHF	TGCGCCAGCAGCCAAGGGGCCTCACAGGGCAATCAGCCCCAGCATTTT
TRBV19	TRBJ1-1	-	TRBD1	CASSSTGGQTEAFF	TGTGCCAGTAGTTCGACAGGGGGCCAGACTGAAGCTTTCTTT
TRBV29-1	TRBJ1-5	few	TRBD1	CSVGAGGDNQPQHF	TGCAGCGTTGGCGCAGGGGGTGACAATCAGCCCCAGCATTTT
TRBV20-1	TRBJ1-6	many	-	CSARDGRSSYNSPLHF	TGCAGTGCCCGGGACGGAAGGAGCTCCTATAATTCACCCCTCCACTTT
TRBV9	TRBJ2-7	-	-	CASSVTPMTYEQYF	TGTGCCAGCAGCGTGACTCCTATGACCTACGAGCAGTACTTC
TRBV6-1	TRBJ1-2	few	-	CASSEVWGDGYTF	TGTGCCAGCAGTGAAGTCTGGGGGGATGGCTACACCTTC
TRBV14	TRBJ1-2	many	TRBD1	CASSQGQSYGYTF	TGTGCCAGCAGCCAGGGACAGAGCTATGGCTACACCTTC
TRBV7-9	TRBJ2-2	few	-	CASSLGDSNGELFF	TGTGCCAGCAGCTTAGGGGACTCTAACGGGGAGCTGTTTTTT
TRBV7-3	TRBJ1-1	-	-	CASSPGFTGEAFF	TGTGCCAGCAGCCCAGGGTTCACGGGTGAAGCTTTCTTT
TRBV11-2	TRBJ1-5	-	-	CASSYWMGPQHF	TGTGCCAGCAGCTACTGGATGGGGCCCCAGCATTTT
TRBV2	TRBJ1-1	-	TRBD1	CASSEPRDRGNTEAFF	TGTGCCAGCAGTGAGCCCCGGGACAGGGGAAACACTGAAGCTTTCTTT
TRBV20-1	TRBJ2-7	many	-	CSARNSYSYEQYF	TGCAGTGCTAGAAACTCCTACTCCTACGAGCAGTACTTC
TRBV4-1	TRBJ1-1	many	-	CASSQGAVNTEAFF	TGCGCCAGCAGCCAAGGCGCGGTGAACACTGAAGCTTTCTTT
TRBV5-1	TRBJ2-3	many	TRBD1	CASSLLDRVTDTQYF	TGCGCCAGCAGCTTGCTGGACAGGGTGACAGATACGCAGTATTTT
TRBV12-3/TRBV12-4	TRBJ2-1	few	-	CASILGAGVYNEQFF	TGTGCCAGCATCCTCGGGGCCGGGGTCTACAATGAGCAGTTCTTC
TRBV6-5	TRBJ1-1	-	-	CASSYAGENTEAFF	TGTGCCAGCAGTTACGCGGGAGAGAACACTGAAGCTTTCTTT